This entry features one T cell receptor beta chain sequence. Methods used by the authors: Cell counts per sample came from amplifying reference gene primers. Clones were sequenced by immunoSEQ multiplex PCR, and TCRdb holds only the in-frame ones, with some missing. V and J calls and clone size are those listed in that table; D and trimming were worked out from the DNA. The sample includes roughly 63,000 clones, about 80% seen only once; the top ten take 32%. This sample is drawn from a study of blood T cell repertoires in COVID-19. The overall study: Sites in the United States, Italy and Spain provided acute and convalescent COVID-19 samples. T cells, B-cell-depleted T cells, or PBMCs provided the cDNA or gDNA that served as material.

CDR1 and CDR2 (germline): LGHDT, YNNKEL (reference sequence). The CDR3 has 15 amino acids. The V and J ends lost 5 bases and 6 bases, in that order; junction bases with no gene match: 10. The rearrangement uses TRBV3-1 (or the pseudogene TRBV3-2) and TRBJ2-7, with 10 bases aligning to TRBD1. The sequencing input was peripheral blood. The clonotype comes from a human donor in a cohort sampled during active COVID-19. The CDR3: CASSSRDRGPREQYF. The DNA for the CDR3 is TGTGCCAGCAGCTCCCGGGACAGGGGTCCGCGCGAGCAGTACTTC.